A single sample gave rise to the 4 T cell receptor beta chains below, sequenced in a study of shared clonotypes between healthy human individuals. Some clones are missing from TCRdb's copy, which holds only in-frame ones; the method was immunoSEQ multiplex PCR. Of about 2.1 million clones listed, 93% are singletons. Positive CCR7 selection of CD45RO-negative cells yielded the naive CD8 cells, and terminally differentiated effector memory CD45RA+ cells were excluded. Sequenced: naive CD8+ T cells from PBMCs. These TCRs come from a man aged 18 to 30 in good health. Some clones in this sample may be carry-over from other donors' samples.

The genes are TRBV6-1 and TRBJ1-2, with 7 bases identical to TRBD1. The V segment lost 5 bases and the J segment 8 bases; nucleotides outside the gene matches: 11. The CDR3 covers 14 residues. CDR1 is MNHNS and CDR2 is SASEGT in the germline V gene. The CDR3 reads CASSRGPPWGGYTF. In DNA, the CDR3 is TGTGCCAGCAGTAGGGGGCCCCCTTGGGGGGGCTACACCTTC.

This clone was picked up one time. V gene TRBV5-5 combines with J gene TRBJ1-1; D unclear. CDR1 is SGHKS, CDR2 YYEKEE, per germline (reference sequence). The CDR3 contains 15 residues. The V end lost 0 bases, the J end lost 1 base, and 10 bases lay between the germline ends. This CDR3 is CASSLAYRPNTEAFF. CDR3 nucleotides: TGTGCCAGCAGCTTGGCGTACAGACCGAACACTGAAGCTTTCTTT.

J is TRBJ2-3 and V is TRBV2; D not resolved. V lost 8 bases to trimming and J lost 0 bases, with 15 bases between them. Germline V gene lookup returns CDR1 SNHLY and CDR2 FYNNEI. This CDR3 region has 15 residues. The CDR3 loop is CASSPRAESTDTQYF. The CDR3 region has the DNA TGTGCCAGCTCCCCCCGAGCCGAAAGCACAGATACGCAGTATTTT. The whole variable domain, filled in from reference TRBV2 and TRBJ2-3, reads EPEVTQTPSHQVTQMGQEVILRCVPISNHLYFYWYRQILGQKVEFLVSFYNNEISEKSEIFDDQFSVERPDGSNFTLKIRSTKLEDSAMYFCASSPRAESTDTQYFGPGTRLTVL.

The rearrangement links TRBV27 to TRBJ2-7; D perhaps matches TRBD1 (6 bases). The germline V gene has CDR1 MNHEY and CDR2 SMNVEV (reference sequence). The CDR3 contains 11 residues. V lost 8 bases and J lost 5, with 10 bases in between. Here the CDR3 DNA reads TGTGCCAGCGCTACAGGGAACGAGCAGTACTTC. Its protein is CASATGNEQYF.